A selection of T cell receptor beta chains follows, all from one sample in a study of monozygotic twins with inflammatory bowel disease. TCRdb re-analyzed the 5' RACE reads; it lists each CDR3 protein once, without DNA. The sample is made up of some 200,000 distinct CDR3 sequences, and the top ten hold more than 7.5% of it. Material: blood. The origin of the receptors is a human donor with ulcerative colitis or Crohn's disease, or a healthy co-twin of an affected twin (not recorded which). Each CDR3 is given with its conserved first and last residue. Fields, in order: CDR3 length, J gene, V gene, CDR3 protein.

cdr3_length: 15; j_call: TRBJ2-2; v_call: TRBV5-1; cdr3_aa: CASRGGTGVCGELFF
cdr3_length: 16; j_call: TRBJ2-3; v_call: TRBV7-9; cdr3_aa: CASSKGELAGEDTQYF
cdr3_length: 14; j_call: TRBJ2-1; v_call: TRBV7-6; cdr3_aa: CASGLGGSYNEQFF
cdr3_length: 13; j_call: TRBJ2-1; v_call: TRBV7-3; cdr3_aa: CASSPRQGHEQFF
cdr3_length: 16; j_call: TRBJ2-1; v_call: TRBV5-5; cdr3_aa: CASSLEGPVSYNEQFF
cdr3_length: 15; j_call: TRBJ2-7; v_call: TRBV6-1; cdr3_aa: CASSKDSFGFDEQYF
cdr3_length: 15; j_call: TRBJ2-3; v_call: TRBV7-9; cdr3_aa: CASRNSGMDTDTQYF
cdr3_length: 16; j_call: TRBJ2-1; v_call: TRBV4-1; cdr3_aa: CASSQPFSASYNEQFF
cdr3_length: 12; j_call: TRBJ2-7; v_call: TRBV28; cdr3_aa: CASSRPFGEQYF
cdr3_length: 15; j_call: TRBJ2-1; v_call: TRBV20-1; cdr3_aa: CSARIYAGGTNEQFF
cdr3_length: 15; j_call: TRBJ2-5; v_call: TRBV20-1; cdr3_aa: CSASGGGVTQETQYF
cdr3_length: 16; j_call: TRBJ1-4; v_call: TRBV7-2; cdr3_aa: CASSRQGGATNEKLFF
cdr3_length: 12; j_call: TRBJ1-1; v_call: TRBV18; cdr3_aa: CASSQGDTEAFF
cdr3_length: 15; j_call: TRBJ1-1; v_call: TRBV9; cdr3_aa: CASSLLFGQGAEAFF
cdr3_length: 11; j_call: TRBJ1-1; v_call: TRBV5-5; cdr3_aa: CASSPGFEAFF
cdr3_length: 13; j_call: TRBJ2-1; v_call: TRBV7-9; cdr3_aa: CASSQLTGNEQFF
cdr3_length: 13; j_call: TRBJ1-1; v_call: TRBV6-2/TRBV6-3; cdr3_aa: CASSFRGETEAFF
cdr3_length: 12; j_call: TRBJ1-1; v_call: TRBV7-8; cdr3_aa: CASSSGGGPAFF
cdr3_length: 14; j_call: TRBJ2-1; v_call: TRBV6-1; cdr3_aa: CASSLGREDYPQFF
cdr3_length: 12; j_call: TRBJ2-3; v_call: TRBV9; cdr3_aa: CASSLHGDTQYF
cdr3_length: 11; j_call: TRBJ2-3; v_call: TRBV30; cdr3_aa: CAWGNQDTQYF
cdr3_length: 15; j_call: TRBJ2-7; v_call: TRBV6-1; cdr3_aa: CATNHLATGDHEQYF
cdr3_length: 14; j_call: TRBJ1-1; v_call: TRBV3-1; cdr3_aa: CASSQRDRNTEAFF
cdr3_length: 13; j_call: TRBJ1-2; v_call: TRBV6-2/TRBV6-3; cdr3_aa: CASSYRDSYGYTF
cdr3_length: 16; j_call: TRBJ2-3; v_call: TRBV5-1; cdr3_aa: CASSSTSGSFGDTQYF
cdr3_length: 16; j_call: TRBJ2-2; v_call: TRBV12-3/TRBV12-4; cdr3_aa: CASSWRAGVNTGELFF
cdr3_length: 15; j_call: TRBJ1-1; v_call: TRBV5-4; cdr3_aa: CASSWRPGQGIEAFF
cdr3_length: 12; j_call: TRBJ2-3; v_call: TRBV9; cdr3_aa: CASSVDRYTQYF